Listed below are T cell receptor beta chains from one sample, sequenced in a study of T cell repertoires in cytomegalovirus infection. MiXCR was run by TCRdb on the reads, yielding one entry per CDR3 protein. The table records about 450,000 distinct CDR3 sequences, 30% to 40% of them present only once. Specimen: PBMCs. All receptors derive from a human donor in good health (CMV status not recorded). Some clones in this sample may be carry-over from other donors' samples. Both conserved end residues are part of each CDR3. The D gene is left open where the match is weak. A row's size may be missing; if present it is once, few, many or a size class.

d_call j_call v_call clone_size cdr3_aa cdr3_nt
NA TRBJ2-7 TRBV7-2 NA CASSLADGYGVTEQYF TGTGCCAGCAGCTTAGCGGACGGATACGGGGTCACCGAGCAGTACTTC
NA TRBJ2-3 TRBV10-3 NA CAISEWGVGTDTQYF TGTGCCATCAGTGAGTGGGGGGTGGGCACAGATACGCAGTATTTT
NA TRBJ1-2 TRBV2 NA CASSGLLQGYGYTF TGTGCCAGCAGTGGTCTCCTCCAGGGGTATGGCTACACCTTC
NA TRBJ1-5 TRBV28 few CASTPKRWKNQPQHF TGTGCCAGCACCCCCAAGAGGTGGAAAAATCAGCCCCAGCATTTT
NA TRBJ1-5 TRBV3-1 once CASSPRGGPNQPQHF TGTGCCAGCAGCCCAAGGGGGGGACCCAATCAGCCCCAGCATTTT
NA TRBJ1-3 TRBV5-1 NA CASSFEGSGNTIYF TGCGCCAGCAGCTTCGAAGGCTCTGGAAACACCATATATTTT
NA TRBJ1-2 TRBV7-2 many CASSLFPDTNYGYTF TGTGCCAGCAGCTTATTTCCGGACACTAACTATGGCTACACCTTC
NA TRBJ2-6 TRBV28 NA CASSSGDSGANVLTF TGTGCCAGCAGTTCCGGAGACTCTGGGGCCAACGTCCTGACTTTC
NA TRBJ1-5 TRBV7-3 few CASSLTPPVGNQPQHF TGTGCCAGCAGCTTAACCCCCCCGGTAGGCAATCAGCCCCAGCATTTT
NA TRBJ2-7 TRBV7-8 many CASSLMNEQYF TGTGCCAGCAGCTTAATGAACGAGCAGTACTTC
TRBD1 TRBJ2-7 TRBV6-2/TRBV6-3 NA CASRANGQGNSYEQYF TGTGCCAGCAGAGCCAATGGACAGGGGAACTCCTACGAGCAGTACTTC
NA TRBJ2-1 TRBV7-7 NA CASSLGPTRAQFF TGTGCTAGCAGCTTAGGGCCGACCAGGGCCCAGTTCTTC
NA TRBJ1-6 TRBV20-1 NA CSARDISQGGRYSPLHF TGCAGTGCTAGAGATATCTCTCAGGGTGGGAGGTATTCACCCCTCCACTTT
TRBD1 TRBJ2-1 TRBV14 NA CASSSPRDRGPYNGQFF TGTGCCAGCAGCTCTCCCCGGGACAGGGGGCCTTACAATGGGCAGTTCTTC
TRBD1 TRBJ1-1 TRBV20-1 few CSARDPGGQGATEAFF TGCAGTGCTAGAGACCCCGGGGGACAGGGGGCCACTGAAGCTTTCTTT
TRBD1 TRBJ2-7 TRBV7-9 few CASSPTPGQQISYEQYF TGTGCCAGCAGCCCCACACCGGGACAGCAGATCTCCTACGAGCAGTACTTC
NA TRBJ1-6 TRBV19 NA CATIKRRSSSYNSPLHF TGTGCCACCATCAAGAGGCGATCCAGCTCCTATAATTCACCCCTCCACTTT
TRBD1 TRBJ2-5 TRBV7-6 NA CASSLGTGDTQYF TGTGCCAGCAGCTTGGGGACAGGGGACACCCAGTACTTC
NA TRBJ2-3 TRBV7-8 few CASSLVIRGGFTDTQYF TGTGCCAGCAGCTTAGTCATCAGGGGTGGTTTTACAGATACGCAGTATTTT
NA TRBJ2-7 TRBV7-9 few CASSPSNGGGAEQYF TGTGCCAGCAGCCCTAGTAATGGGGGGGGGGCCGAGCAGTACTTC
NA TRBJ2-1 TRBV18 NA CASSSVGSYNEQFF TGTGCCAGCTCATCCGTGGGATCCTACAATGAGCAGTTCTTC
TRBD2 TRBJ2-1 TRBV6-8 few CASSYTSGGPYNEQFF TGTGCCAGCAGTTACACTAGCGGGGGGCCTTACAATGAGCAGTTCTTC
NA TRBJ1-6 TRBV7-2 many CASSLLAFNSPLHF TGTGCCAGCAGCTTATTAGCCTTTAATTCACCCCTCCACTTT
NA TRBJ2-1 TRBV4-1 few CASSQDQGSPEQFF TGCGCCAGCAGCCAAGATCAGGGATCCCCCGAGCAGTTCTTC
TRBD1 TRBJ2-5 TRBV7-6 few CASSLGQPQETQYF TGTGCCAGCAGCTTGGGACAGCCGCAAGAGACCCAGTACTTC
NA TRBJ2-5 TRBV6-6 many CASSYSGLGSKETQYF TGTGCCAGCAGTTACTCAGGGCTGGGGTCCAAAGAGACCCAGTACTTC
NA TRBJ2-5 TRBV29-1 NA CSVRPALKKETQYF TGCAGCGTACGCCCGGCCTTAAAGAAAGAGACCCAGTACTTC
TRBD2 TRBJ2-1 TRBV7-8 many CASSTRHVGGADEQFF TGTGCCAGCAGCACGCGGCACGTCGGGGGGGCCGATGAGCAGTTCTTC
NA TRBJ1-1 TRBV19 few CASGPQSNTEAFF TGTGCCAGTGGACCTCAGTCAAACACTGAAGCTTTCTTT
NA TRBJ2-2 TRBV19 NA CASTDALSYTGELFF TGTGCCAGTACTGACGCACTGTCTTACACCGGGGAGCTGTTTTTT
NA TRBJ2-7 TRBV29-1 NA CSVMGQNYEQYF TGCAGCGTCATGGGACAAAACTACGAGCAGTACTTC
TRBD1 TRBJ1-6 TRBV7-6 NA CASSSGPTGDINSPLHF TGTGCCAGCAGCTCAGGGCCGACAGGGGACATTAATTCACCCCTCCACTTT